This TCR beta chain was obtained from a study of Ad26.COV2.S vaccination and SARS-CoV-2 variants. Measured with immunoSEQ multiplex PCR; TCRdb has only the in-frame clones, and not every one. The sample lists roughly 400,000 clones; about nine tenths were seen once. The CDR3 loop spans 13 amino acids. The V gene's germline CDR1 is SGHTA and CDR2 FQGTGA. V was pared by 6 bases and J by 4 bases, with 12 bases between. In regard to this clone: The antigen is not known.

Sample treatment: 15 to 20 received Ad26.COV2.S at low or high dose, single or two shots; a few received placebo; per-sample allocation not given. Repertoires come from day 63 after the first vaccine or placebo injection. The vaccine antigen was prefusion-stabilized Wuhan SARS-CoV-2 spike. Study observations and caveats: Comparable non-spike TCR breadth was observed in vaccine and placebo recipients.

The sequences come from peripheral blood, collected in a trial of Ad26.COV2.S vaccine versus placebo. The rearrangement links TRBV7-3 to TRBJ1-1; no definite D call. This clonotype was obtained from a person between 18 and 65 years old who received the Ad26.COV2.S COVID-19 vaccine or a placebo. CDR3 bases: TGTGCCAGCAGGGCGGGTCTAGGCACTGAAGCTTTCTTT. Its protein is CASRAGLGTEAFF.